One and the same sample provided the 28 T cell receptor beta chains below, sequenced in a study of cytomegalovirus exposure and HLA in healthy donors. A multiplex PCR was run with 60 Vbeta primers and 13 Jbeta primers. The assay was immunoSEQ multiplex PCR, and TCRdb's table has in-frame clones only and misses some. The sample holds fewer than 120,000 clones, over 60% seen once. The sequenced sample was PBMCs. The receptors come from a woman aged 60-75 years in good health and CMV-seropositive.

The CDR3 coding sequence is TGCGCCAGCAGCTTGCAGGGGGTTAATGAAAAACTGTTTTTT. It encodes CASSLQGVNEKLFF. The chain uses TRBV5-1 and TRBJ1-4; TRBD1 aligns across 7 bases. This CDR3 comprises 14 residues. Trimming at V came to 1 base and at J to 4 bases, leaving 1 base not matched to a gene. The germline V gene has CDR1 SGHRS and CDR2 YFSETQ.

Only one count was recorded for this clone. The chain couples TRBV19 to TRBJ1-4, with D possibly TRBD1 on 5 matching bases. The V and J ends lost 8 bases and 3 bases respectively, with 10 bases between them. This CDR3 has 13 residues. The germline V gene encodes CDR1 LNHDA and CDR2 SQIVND (reference sequence). CDR3 in DNA: TGTGCCAGTGGCAGGGCCCCTAATGAAAAACTGTTTTTT. Translated: CASGRAPNEKLFF.

The chain carries TRBV28 and TRBJ1-2; TRBD1 agrees at 10 bases. J was trimmed by 7 bases and V by 2 bases; bases with no gene match: 13. The length of the CDR3 is 17 residues. Germline V gives CDR1 MDHEN, CDR2 SYDVKM. The CDR3 DNA sequence: TGTGCCAGCAGTTTACTGGTTGGACAGGGGGTCAAGGGTGGCTACACCTTC. Its translation: CASSLLVGQGVKGGYTF.

This clone was picked up a small number of times. J is TRBJ1-1 and V is TRBV2, with 8 bases that match TRBD1. The CDR3 sequence is 13 residues long. Germline CDR1 reads SNHLY; CDR2 reads FYNNEI. J gave up 3 bases and V 8 bases, and 5 bases lay outside the gene matches. DNA for the CDR3: TGTGCCAGCGCGGACAGGGAGGACACTGAAGCTTTCTTT. As protein: CASADREDTEAFF.

The table lists this clone with many counts. The chain uses TRBV11-3 and TRBJ2-1; 12 nucleotides line up with TRBD1. The V segment lost 5 bases and the J segment 6 bases; nucleotides outside the gene matches: 5. This CDR3 region has 15 residues. Germline V lookup: CDR1 SGHNT, CDR2 YENEEA. The CDR3 bases are TGTGCCAGCAGCGCGGGACAGGGGGCCAGCAATGAGCAGTTCTTC. Its translation is CASSAGQGASNEQFF.

J is TRBJ2-5 and V is TRBV9; D uncertain. There are 16 residues in the CDR3. The germline gives CDR1 SGDLS, CDR2 YYNGEE. V was trimmed by 2 bases and J by 1 base, leaving 15 bases between them. CDR3 residues: CASSVQARHTQETQYF. The CDR3, as DNA: TGTGCCAGCAGCGTCCAGGCCAGACATACCCAAGAGACCCAGTACTTC.

The chain combines TRBV25-1 with TRBJ2-2; D is undetermined. Germline V CDR1 and CDR2: MGHDK, SYGVNS. The CDR3 is 14 amino acids. Trimming stripped 1 base from V and 7 bases from J, with 10 bases between. For the CDR3, the DNA is TGTGCCAGCAGTGAATCCGCACTCGGCGGGGAGCTGTTTTTT. Translating it yields CASSESALGGELFF.

This clone showed up just once. This chain connects TRBV19 to TRBJ2-5; maybe TRBD2 (5 bases). The CDR3 sequence is 14 residues long. V was trimmed by 5 bases and J by 5 bases, leaving 15 bases between them. Per germline, CDR1 LNHDA and CDR2 SQIVND (reference sequence). The CDR3, as DNA: TGTGCCAGTAGTCGGGCGAAGCGCGGGGAGACCCAGTACTTC. This codes for CASSRAKRGETQYF. Looking up the rest from reference TRBV19 and TRBJ2-5 gives the full variable domain: DGGITQSPKYLFRKEGQNVTLSCEQNLNHDAMYWYRQDPGQGLRLIYYSQIVNDFQKGDIAEGYSVSREKKESFPLTVTSAQKNPTAFYLCASSRAKRGETQYFGPGTRLLVL.

J is TRBJ2-3 and V is TRBV2; tentative D call: TRBD2 (6 bases). V gave up 5 bases and J gave up 5 bases, with 17 bases separating them. This CDR3 region has 15 residues. Looked up from germline, CDR1 is SNHLY and CDR2 is FYNNEI. The CDR3 DNA reads as TGTGCCAGCAGTAGGGCGGGGCCTAGGGGAGATACGCAGTATTTT. As protein: CASSRAGPRGDTQYF.

This rearrangement joins TRBV19 to TRBJ1-1; 11 bases map to TRBD1. The germline gives CDR1 LNHDA, CDR2 SQIVND (reference sequence). V trimming: 7 bases; J trimming: 5 bases; junction bases outside the gene matches: 6. The CDR3 length is 14 residues. The CDR3: CASIAGTGGTEAFF. CDR3 nucleotide sequence: TGTGCCAGTATTGCCGGGACAGGGGGGACTGAAGCTTTCTTT.

The V and J genes are TRBV7-6 and TRBJ2-7; 16 bases line up with TRBD2. Per the germline V gene, CDR1 is SGHVS and CDR2 is FNYEAQ. The length of the CDR3 is 15 residues. Germline trimming cut 1 base from V and 11 bases from J; bases unmatched to any gene: 5. The CDR3 here is CASSLGGLAGGLEYF. The CDR3 nucleotides read TGTGCCAGCAGCTTAGGGGGACTAGCGGGAGGGCTTGAGTACTTC.

The chain employs TRBV7-9 and TRBJ1-4; TRBD1 aligns across 7 bases. Germline-derived CDR1 and CDR2 are SEHNR and FQNEAQ (reference sequence). Trimming cost V 6 bases and J 10 bases; bases outside gene matches: 11. This CDR3 is built from 14 residues. The CDR3 reads CASSRDSRVVKLFF. The CDR3 coding sequence is TGTGCCAGCAGTCGGGACAGTAGGGTTGTAAAACTGTTTTTT.

The rearrangement joins TRBV30 to TRBJ1-1; 7 bases align to TRBD1. J lost 5 bases, V lost 3 bases, and 6 bases had no gene match. CDR1 and CDR2 from the germline V gene are GTSNPN and SVGIG (reference sequence). The CDR3 totals 13 residues. The CDR3 spells CAWRRDSGTEAFF. DNA of the CDR3: TGTGCCTGGAGGCGGGACAGTGGTACTGAAGCTTTCTTT.

The chain combines TRBV11-2 with TRBJ2-7, with 9 bases that match TRBD2. The germline V gene encodes CDR1 SGHAT and CDR2 FQNNGV. V lost 5 bases to trimming and J lost 3 bases; unmatched junction nucleotides: 2. CDR3 size: 13 residues. The CDR3 coding sequence is TGTGCCAGCAGCAGGACTAGCGACTACGAGCAGTACTTC. Protein: CASSRTSDYEQYF.

The chain combines TRBV5-1 with TRBJ2-5, with 11 bases aligning to TRBD2. The V gene's germline CDR1 is SGHRS and CDR2 YFSETQ. The ends lost 1 base at V and 1 base at J; junction bases unmatched: 9. The CDR3 sequence is 18 residues long. CDR3 coding DNA: TGCGCCAGCAGCTTGATAGCGGGAGGGACTAACCTCCAAGAGACCCAGTACTTC. This sequence encodes CASSLIAGGTNLQETQYF.

The CDR3 loop is CASSKGAAARSYGYTF. The CDR3 DNA reads TGTGCCAGCAGCAAAGGGGCGGCGGCCCGGAGCTATGGCTACACCTTC. This chain connects TRBV7-9 to TRBJ1-2; weak D call: TRBD1 (5 bases). The CDR3 has 16 amino acids. Germline loops: CDR1 SEHNR, CDR2 FQNEAQ (reference sequence). The V gene lost 5 bases and the J gene lost 4 bases, with 20 bases spanning the gap.

J is TRBJ2-7 and V is TRBV6-1; TRBD2 is a possible D gene (6 bases). The germline CDR1 and CDR2 sequences are MNHNS and SASEGT. The CDR3 extends over 13 amino acids. V was trimmed by 5 bases and J by 2 bases, leaving 10 bases between them. The CDR3 here is CASSIAVTYEQYF. The CDR3 DNA reads TGTGCCAGCAGTATAGCGGTAACCTACGAGCAGTACTTC.

J is TRBJ2-5 and V is TRBV6-5; no clear D. The CDR3 totals 15 residues. From germline, CDR1 is MNHEY and CDR2 SVGAGI. Trimming pared 2 bases from V and 3 bases from J, leaving 13 bases between. The CDR3 is CASSYGFAGEETQYF. The CDR3 region has the DNA TGTGCCAGCAGTTACGGCTTTGCTGGAGAAGAGACCCAGTACTTC.

V is TRBV9 and J is TRBJ2-1, with D possibly TRBD1 on 7 matching bases. This CDR3 is built from 16 residues. Germline CDR1 and CDR2: SGDLS and YYNGEE. Trimming removed 0 bases from V and 9 bases from J, with 19 bases in between. The chain's CDR3 is CASSVGWQGGNGEQFF. CDR3 nucleotide sequence: TGTGCCAGCAGCGTAGGGTGGCAGGGGGGAAACGGTGAGCAGTTCTTC.

The CDR3 sequence is CAWGSGLADTQYF. CDR3 DNA sequence: TGTGCCTGGGGGTCGGGACTCGCAGATACGCAGTATTTT. This chain connects TRBV30 to TRBJ2-3, with D possibly matching TRBD2 (6 bases). V lost 5 bases and J 4 bases, leaving 13 bases between the germline ends. The CDR3 is 13 amino acids. Germline lookup yields CDR1 GTSNPN and CDR2 SVGIG (reference sequence).

This chain links TRBV6-1 with TRBJ2-7; 16 bases are a match to TRBD2. Germline V gene data show CDR1 as MNHNS and CDR2 as SASEGT. The trim removed 3 bases at V and 9 bases at J, leaving 11 bases unmatched. This CDR3 region has 17 residues. Here the CDR3 DNA reads TGTGCCAGCAGTGACCTGCCCGGCGGGACTAGCGGGAGGGTGCAGTACTTC. Encoded protein: CASSDLPGGTSGRVQYF.

This chain connects TRBV28 to TRBJ1-2; the match to TRBD1 covers 8 bases. The V gene's germline CDR1 is MDHEN and CDR2 SYDVKM. The length of the CDR3 is 12 residues. As DNA, the CDR3 is TGTGCGACCACCCCCCGGGACAGGACGTACACCTTC. Its protein product is CATTPRDRTYTF.

J is TRBJ2-7 and V is TRBV9, with D possibly matching TRBD2 (6 bases). This CDR3 has 14 residues. Trimming took off 0 bases at V and 11 bases at J, with 18 bases between the two ends. CDR1 SGDLS and CDR2 YYNGEE come from the germline V gene. The CDR3 is CASSVGGMGLYEYF. The CDR3 bases are TGTGCCAGCAGCGTAGGAGGTATGGGACTTTACGAGTACTTC. Full variable domain (missing parts from reference TRBV9 and TRBJ2-7): DSGVTQTPKHLITATGQRVTLRCSPRSGDLSVYWYQQSLDQGLQFLIQYYNGEERAKGNILERFSAQQFPDLHSELNLSSLELGDSALYFCASSVGGMGLYEYFGPGTRLTVT.

V is TRBV5-5 and J is TRBJ2-7; 7 positions agree with TRBD2. The CDR3 consists of 14 residues. Germline CDR1 is SGHKS and CDR2 is YYEKEE (reference sequence). Trimming removed 2 bases from V and 6 bases from J; junction bases left unmatched: 8. The CDR3 nucleotides are TGTGCCAGCAGCTTAGCGGGACTTACCTCCGAGCAGTACTTC. This translates into CASSLAGLTSEQYF.

V and J are TRBV19 and TRBJ2-2; a weak D match, TRBD1 (5 bases). The CDR3 spans 15 residues. CDR1 is LNHDA and CDR2 is SQIVND in the germline V gene (reference sequence). V lost 2 bases to trimming and J lost 5 bases, with 12 bases between them. CDR3 coding DNA: TGTGCCAGTAGTATACTGGCAGGGTCGACCGGGGAGCTGTTTTTT. Amino acid sequence: CASSILAGSTGELFF.

The rearrangement links TRBV5-1 to TRBJ2-5, with TRBD1 as a possible D gene (6 bases). The CDR3 length is 17 residues. From germline, CDR1 is SGHRS and CDR2 YFSETQ. V shed 0 bases and J shed 4 bases, with 19 bases lying between them. The CDR3 protein is CASSLGGLRGSGETQYF. The CDR3 nucleotides are TGCGCCAGCAGCTTGGGGGGCCTAAGGGGGTCCGGAGAGACCCAGTACTTC.

V usage is TRBV28 and J usage is TRBJ1-4; D is perhaps TRBD1 (6 bases). The V gene lost 2 bases and the J gene lost 5 bases, with 9 bases spanning the gap. Germline CDR1 MDHEN, CDR2 SYDVKM. The CDR3 has 14 amino acids. CDR3 region: CASSLTGSNEKLFF. As DNA, the CDR3 is TGTGCCAGCAGTTTAACAGGGTCAAATGAAAAACTGTTTTTT.

The chain uses TRBV29-1 and TRBJ2-5; 7 bases line up with TRBD1. The J call may be in error: the DNA end matches TRBJ2-7 better. The V gene's germline CDR1 is SQVTM and CDR2 ANQGSEA. The CDR3 is 16 residues long. Here the CDR3 reads CSVARALRDRAYEQYF. CDR3 DNA sequence: TGCAGCGTCGCCCGGGCCCTCAGGGACAGAGCCTACGAGCAGTACTTC.